This T cell receptor (beta chain) is from a study of naive and memory T cell subsets. An oligonucleotide containing a UMI was ligated to the 3' end of TCR cDNA. Whole-blood samples were around 2.3 ml of peripheral blood from healthy adult volunteers. The CDR3 is 14 amino acids. Germline V gives CDR1 SGHTA, CDR2 FQGTGA. V lost 5 bases and J lost 4; bases outside the gene matches: 5. This clonotype occurred many times. Ligated cDNA underwent four rounds of PCR with nested alpha and beta constant region primers and SP2. TCRdb reprocessed the UMI-ligation and nested PCR reads via MiXCR and lists one record per CDR3 protein. The table has some 25,000 distinct CDR3 sequences, under 6.5% seen once.

Sequences were obtained from blood. The gene calls are TRBV7-3 and TRBJ2-5; TRBD1 agrees at 9 bases. The receptor was derived from an adult in good health. The CDR3 region has the DNA TGTGCCAGCAGCACGTCGACAGGGGGAGAGACCCAGTACTTC. Translating gives CASSTSTGGETQYF. The variable domain in full, completed from reference TRBV7-3 and TRBJ2-5, reads GAGVSQTPSNKVTEKGKYVELRCDPISGHTALYWYRQSLGQGPEFLIYFQGTGAADDSGLPNDRFFAVRPEGSVSTLKIQRTERGDSAVYLCASSTSTGGETQYFGPGTRLLVL.